The present entry profiles one TCR beta chain with its context. This specimen comes from a study of blood T cell repertoires in COVID-19. Some clones are missing from TCRdb's copy, which holds only in-frame ones; the method was immunoSEQ multiplex PCR. The table shows 95,000 to 150,000 clones, with 84% occurring only once. Participants spanned ages 18 to 89 years and resided in around 25 US areas. Recovered Cohort 3 donors showed two negative PCRs, clearance, or symptom resolution. Material for sequencing was PBMCs or T cells enriched from blood (not recorded which). The clonotype comes from a woman between 25 and 40 years old who had recovered from COVID-19.

DNA of the CDR3: TGTGCCAGCAGCTTAGAGTGGGGACAGGGCAATCAGCCCCAGCATTTT. Its translation is CASSLEWGQGNQPQHF. V usage is TRBV11-3 and J usage is TRBJ1-5; 8 nucleotides agree with TRBD1. The CDR3 covers 16 residues. Germline-derived CDR1 and CDR2 are SGHNT and YENEEA. Germline trimming cut 0 bases from V and 2 bases from J; bases unmatched to any gene: 3.